This T cell receptor beta chain was sequenced for a study of beta chain features in type 1 diabetes. Study observations and caveats: Within each of all four CD4+ subsets, Type 1 diabetes patients had TCRB CDR3s that were moderately but significantly shorter. Type 1 diabetes patients had fewer VDJ junction insertions and more deletions.

Germline CDR1 and CDR2: SGHAT and FQNNGV. The V end lost 5 bases, the J end lost 4 bases, and 11 bases lay between the germline ends. The CDR3 is made up of 13 amino acids. Reverse transcribing all isolated RNA meant expressed TCRB transcripts were sequenced. Here immunoSEQ multiplex PCR was the method, and the copy in TCRdb shows in-frame clones only, minus some. The data show 640,000 or so clones, over 12% seen once. Over 95% purity was reached by all sorted populations. Regarding this clone: Its target is not known.

Sequencing input: naive CD4+ T cells from blood. This sequence joins TRBV11-2 and TRBJ1-2; the D gene is possibly TRBD1 (6 bases). This TCR derives from a man aged 18 to 29 with type 1 diabetes. The CDR3 loop is CASSQGFPYGYTF. As DNA, the CDR3 is TGTGCCAGCAGCCAGGGGTTCCCCTATGGCTACACCTTC.